What follows are 27 T cell receptor beta chains derived from one specimen sequenced in a study of cytomegalovirus exposure and HLA in healthy donors. Here immunoSEQ multiplex PCR was the method, and the copy in TCRdb shows in-frame clones only, minus some. The sample lists approximately 300,000 clones; roughly nine tenths were seen once. Sample: PBMCs. The receptors were gathered from a woman between 25 and 40 years old in good health and CMV-seropositive.

The chain couples TRBV5-1 to TRBJ2-3, with 9 positions matching TRBD2. Germline CDR1 SGHRS, CDR2 YFSETQ. The CDR3 length is 20 residues. Germline trimming cut 5 bases from V and 4 bases from J; bases unmatched to any gene: 23. The CDR3 DNA follows: TGCGCCAGCAGTCGGGCGGGGCTAGCGGGGAGCGCCCTTTCAGCAGATACGCAGTATTTT. Amino acids: CASSRAGLAGSALSADTQYF.

This clone came up once. This chain joins TRBV7-2 and TRBJ2-7, with a possible D match to TRBD1 (7 bases). This CDR3 has 16 amino acids. Per germline, CDR1 SGHTA and CDR2 FQGNSA. The ends were cut back, 4 bases at V and 3 bases at J, with 19 bases in the middle. CDR3 in amino acids: CASSYRGTAGNYEQYF. For the CDR3, the DNA is TGTGCCAGCAGCTATCGGGGGACAGCAGGAAACTACGAGCAGTACTTC.

The V gene is TRBV27, the J gene TRBJ2-1; TRBD2 might be the D (6 bases). V lost 1 base and J lost 4, with 11 bases in between. Germline lookup yields CDR1 MNHEY and CDR2 SMNVEV (reference sequence). The CDR3 covers 15 residues. The CDR3 region has the DNA TGTGCCAGCAGTTTATTGGTAGCGGCTTACAATGAGCAGTTCTTC. Translated: CASSLLVAAYNEQFF.

The rearrangement joins TRBV5-1 to TRBJ1-1; D might be TRBD1 (5 bases). Germline V CDR1 and CDR2: SGHRS, YFSETQ. CDR3 length: 15 residues. V lost 6 bases and J lost 3, with 18 bases in between. In nucleotides, the CDR3 is TGCGCCAGCACCCTGTTACAGTTGGGGGACACTGAAGCTTTCTTT. This gives the protein CASTLLQLGDTEAFF. Drawing the rest from reference TRBV5-1 and TRBJ1-1, the complete variable domain is KAGVTQTPRYLIKTRGQQVTLSCSPISGHRSVSWYQQTPGQGLQFLFEYFSETQRNKGNFPGRFSGRQFSNSRSEMNVSTLELGDSALYLCASTLLQLGDTEAFFGQGTRLTVV.

The chain joins TRBV23-1 to TRBJ1-1; weak D call: TRBD1 (5 bases). TRBV23-1 is reported as an ORF; its role is uncertain. The V gene lost 2 bases and the J gene lost 0 bases, with 13 bases spanning the gap. This CDR3 comprises 16 residues. In DNA, the CDR3 is TGCGCCAGCAGTCAAGGGTCAGGGAAAGTGAACACTGAAGCTTTCTTT. This translates into CASSQGSGKVNTEAFF.

This clone was detected only once. The V gene is TRBV5-1, the J gene TRBJ2-5; the match to TRBD2 covers 12 bases. This CDR3 has 16 amino acids. J gave up 6 bases and V 4 bases, and 10 bases lay outside the gene matches. The germline V gene has CDR1 SGHRS and CDR2 YFSETQ. CDR3 nucleotide sequence: TGCGCCAGCAGCGCGTCTAGCGGGGGGGGCCGTCAGACCCAGTACTTC. Translation gives CASSASSGGGRQTQYF.

This sequence joins TRBV4-1 and TRBJ1-1; D is unresolved. There are 14 residues in the CDR3. Germline V lookup: CDR1 MGHRA, CDR2 YSYEKL. The ends were cut back, 1 base at V and 8 bases at J, with 14 bases in the middle. The CDR3 loop is CASSQVAAVEEAFF. CDR3 in DNA: TGCGCCAGCAGCCAAGTGGCGGCAGTTGAAGAAGCTTTCTTT.

A few counts support this clone. The chain combines TRBV4-3 with TRBJ1-2; D possibly corresponds to TRBD1 (5 bases). The CDR3 length is 14 residues. CDR1 and CDR2 from the germline V gene are LGHNA and YSLEER. V lost 1 base and J lost 5, with 11 bases in between. CDR3 in amino acids: CASSQAGFEYGYTF. The DNA for the CDR3 is TGCGCCAGCAGCCAAGCAGGGTTCGAGTATGGCTACACCTTC.

The chain uses TRBV13 and TRBJ2-7; 13 bases are a match to TRBD2. V was pared by 4 bases and J by 3 bases, with 12 bases of the junction left unmatched. CDR3 length: 18 residues. Looked up from germline, CDR1 is PRHDT and CDR2 is FYEKMQ (reference sequence). Here the CDR3 DNA reads TGTGCCAGCAGCTCGCTTAGCCGACTAGCGGGAGGAAGCTACGAGCAGTACTTC. It specifies CASSSLSRLAGGSYEQYF.

V is TRBV27 and J is TRBJ1-6; D possibly corresponds to TRBD1 (6 bases). The CDR3 loop spans 14 amino acids. Germline loops: CDR1 MNHEY, CDR2 SMNVEV (reference sequence). V was cut by 4 bases and J by 5 bases, with 9 bases left in between. The CDR3, as DNA: TGTGCCAGCAGTTGGGACAACAATAATTCACCCCTCCACTTT. Translation: CASSWDNNNSPLHF.

This clone was seen a single time. The rearrangement uses TRBV5-4 and TRBJ2-2; TRBD2 matches at 11 bases. J lost 1 base, V lost 4 bases, and 3 bases had no gene match. Germline V gene data show CDR1 as SGHNT and CDR2 as YYREEE (reference sequence). The CDR3 covers 16 residues. CDR3 in amino acids: CASSRGLAGNTGELFF. The DNA of the CDR3 is TGTGCCAGCAGCCGAGGACTAGCGGGGAACACCGGGGAGCTGTTTTTT.

The V call is TRBV27, the J call TRBJ2-7, with 7 nucleotides matching TRBD1. The CDR3 has 15 amino acids. V was clipped by 6 bases and J by 0 bases; unmatched bases: 8. CDR1 and CDR2 (germline): MNHEY, SMNVEV (reference sequence). DNA for the CDR3: TGTGCCAGCAGCCCGAGCCGGGACAGCTCCTACGAGCAGTACTTC. Amino acid sequence: CASSPSRDSSYEQYF.

The rearrangement joins TRBV27 to TRBJ1-3; D is ambiguous. The CDR3 length is 13 residues. V was clipped by 3 bases and J by 2 bases, with 5 bases between them. Germline V gene data show CDR1 as MNHEY and CDR2 as SMNVEV (reference sequence). The CDR3 DNA reads TGTGCCAGCAGTTTGGCAGCTGGAAACACCATATATTTT. It codes for CASSLAAGNTIYF.

The chain joins TRBV29-1 to TRBJ2-3; D possibly uses TRBD1 or TRBD2 (6 bases each). In germline, CDR1 is SQVTM, CDR2 ANQGSEA. V was clipped by 6 bases and J by 0 bases, with 19 bases between them. The CDR3 consists of 16 residues. The CDR3 DNA reads as TGCAGCGTCGAGGGGGGTCTAGCGCGTAGCACAGATACGCAGTATTTT. This codes for CSVEGGLARSTDTQYF.

This clone occurred a few times. CDR3 sequence (DNA): TGTGCCAGCAGTGGCCGGGAGTTATATAGCAATCAGCCCCAGCATTTT. Protein: CASSGRELYSNQPQHF. The chain employs TRBV6-1 and TRBJ1-5; D remains unclear. The CDR3 sequence is 16 residues long. The germline CDR1 and CDR2 sequences are MNHNS and SASEGT. Trimming cost V 4 bases and J 0 bases, with 13 bases left between them.

V is TRBV4-3 and J is TRBJ2-7; no definite D call. The CDR3 is made up of 15 amino acids. In germline, CDR1 is LGHNA, CDR2 YSLEER. V was pared by 0 bases and J by 3 bases, with 12 bases between. The CDR3 nucleotides are TGCGCCAGCAGCCAAGAACGAGCGCCAGTCTACGAGCAGTACTTC. This translates into CASSQERAPVYEQYF.

The chain joins TRBV19 to TRBJ2-5; 12 bases line up with TRBD2. This CDR3 has 16 residues. With V trimmed by 3 bases and J by 5 bases, 7 bases remained unmatched. Germline V gives CDR1 LNHDA, CDR2 SQIVND (reference sequence). CDR3 sequence reads: CASSIGLAGTLETQYF. The CDR3 DNA sequence: TGTGCCAGTAGTATCGGACTAGCGGGAACTCTGGAGACCCAGTACTTC.

The chain combines TRBV7-2 with TRBJ1-1, with TRBD1 matching 7 bases. With V trimmed by 5 bases and J by 5 bases, 11 bases remained unmatched. The CDR3 runs to 15 residues. CDR1 is SGHTA and CDR2 is FQGNSA in the germline V gene. The CDR3 DNA reads as TGTGCCAGCAGCAACGGACAGGCCAGGTGGACTGAAGCTTTCTTT. The encoded protein is CASSNGQARWTEAFF. Full variable domain (outside the CDR3, taken from reference TRBV7-2 and TRBJ1-1): GAGVSQSPSNKVTEKGKDVELRCDPISGHTALYWYRQSLGQGLEFLIYFQGNSAPDKSGLPSDRFSAERTGGSVSTLTIQRTQQEDSAVYLCASSNGQARWTEAFFGQGTRLTVV.

J is TRBJ2-2 and V is TRBV11-2; D may be TRBD2 (6 bases). This CDR3 spans 13 amino acids. Trimming removed 0 bases at V and 7 bases at J, with 6 bases between. Germline lookup yields CDR1 SGHAT and CDR2 FQNNGV. The CDR3 DNA sequence: TGTGCCAGCAGCTTAGACGGGGGCGGGGAGCTGTTTTTT. Its protein is CASSLDGGGELFF.

The DNA of the CDR3 is TGTGCCAGCAGCTTAGGGGCAGCAGTAGCGGGAGTAGCCTACAATGAGCAGTTCTTC. Translation gives CASSLGAAVAGVAYNEQFF. This sequence joins TRBV7-2 and TRBJ2-1; TRBD2 aligns across 9 bases. The CDR3 contains 19 residues. Germline CDR1 and CDR2: SGHTA and FQGNSA. V lost 1 base and J lost 2; bases outside the gene matches: 12.

The gene calls are TRBV2 and TRBJ2-7; D is ambiguous. The CDR3 has 14 amino acids. Looked up from germline, CDR1 is SNHLY and CDR2 is FYNNEI. The V end lost 2 bases, the J end lost 6 bases, and 14 bases lay between the germline ends. The CDR3 DNA sequence: TGTGCCAGCAGTGAAAACTTCGCAAGTGGCGAGCAGTACTTC. Translating gives CASSENFASGEQYF. The variable domain in full, completed from reference TRBV2 and TRBJ2-7, reads EPEVTQTPSHQVTQMGQEVILRCVPISNHLYFYWYRQILGQKVEFLVSFYNNEISEKSEIFDDQFSVERPDGSNFTLKIRSTKLEDSAMYFCASSENFASGEQYFGPGTRLTVT.

V usage is TRBV14 and J usage is TRBJ2-2; D gene uncertain. V was shortened by 0 bases and J by 7 bases, with 6 bases between the two germline ends. Germline CDR1 is SGHDN and CDR2 is FVKESK. The CDR3 sequence is 13 residues long. The CDR3 protein is CASSQDVIGELFF. CDR3 bases: TGTGCCAGCAGCCAAGATGTAATCGGGGAGCTGTTTTTT.

This clone came up once. The DNA for the CDR3 is TGTGCCAGCAGTTTAAAGGGACAGGGCTTCCACGAGCAGTACTTC. It translates to CASSLKGQGFHEQYF. The V call is TRBV27, the J call TRBJ2-7; 9 bases match TRBD1. Germline V CDR1 and CDR2: MNHEY, SMNVEV (reference sequence). This CDR3 is 15 amino acids long. Trimming removed 2 bases from V and 5 bases from J; junction bases left unmatched: 7.

This clone showed up just once. The chain uses TRBV29-1 and TRBJ1-1, with no clear D. The CDR3 runs to 13 residues. Trimming cost V 4 bases and J 4 bases, with 13 bases left between them. Germline CDR1 reads SQVTM; CDR2 reads ANQGSEA. The CDR3 DNA follows: TGCAGCGTTGTTGGTGGAACTAGCACTGAAGCTTTCTTT. Translated, it gives CSVVGGTSTEAFF.

The gene calls are TRBV27 and TRBJ1-2, with D unresolved. The V gene lost 10 bases and the J gene lost 0 bases, with 6 bases spanning the gap. This CDR3 has 11 amino acids. Germline loops: CDR1 MNHEY, CDR2 SMNVEV (reference sequence). The CDR3 loop is CATATNYGYTF. CDR3 coding DNA: TGTGCCACTGCGACTAACTATGGCTACACCTTC.

The chain employs TRBV6-1 and TRBJ2-1; TRBD2 aligns across 12 bases. Germline CDR1 MNHNS, CDR2 SASEGT. Trimming took 0 bases from V and 9 from J; bases not matched to a gene: 3. This CDR3 region has 15 residues. CDR3 amino acids: CASSEARGLAGEQFF. CDR3 DNA: TGTGCCAGCAGTGAAGCGAGGGGACTAGCGGGTGAGCAGTTCTTC.

This clone showed up just a few times. The chain couples TRBV4-1 to TRBJ2-7, with TRBD1 matching 7 bases. CDR1 MGHRA and CDR2 YSYEKL come from the germline V gene. Unmatched junction bases numbered 5, after V lost 4 bases and J lost 2 bases. The CDR3 runs 14 residues. The CDR3 loop reads CASSPPGQPYEQYF. CDR3 nucleotides: TGCGCCAGCAGCCCACCGGGACAGCCCTACGAGCAGTACTTC.